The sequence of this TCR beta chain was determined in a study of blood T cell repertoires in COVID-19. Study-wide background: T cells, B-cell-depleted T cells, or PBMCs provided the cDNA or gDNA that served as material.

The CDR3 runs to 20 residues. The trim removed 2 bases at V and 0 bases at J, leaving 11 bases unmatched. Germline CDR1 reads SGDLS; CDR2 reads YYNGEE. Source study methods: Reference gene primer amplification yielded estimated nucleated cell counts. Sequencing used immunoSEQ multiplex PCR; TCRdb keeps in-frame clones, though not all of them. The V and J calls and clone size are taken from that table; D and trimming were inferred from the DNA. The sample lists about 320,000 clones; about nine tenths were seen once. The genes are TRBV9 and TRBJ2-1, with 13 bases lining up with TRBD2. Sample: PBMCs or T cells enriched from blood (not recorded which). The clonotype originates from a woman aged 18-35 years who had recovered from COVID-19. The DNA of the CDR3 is TGTGCCAGCAGCGTGTCCACCGGGACTAGCGGGACGAGCTCCTACAATGAGCAGTTCTTC. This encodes CASSVSTGTSGTSSYNEQFF.